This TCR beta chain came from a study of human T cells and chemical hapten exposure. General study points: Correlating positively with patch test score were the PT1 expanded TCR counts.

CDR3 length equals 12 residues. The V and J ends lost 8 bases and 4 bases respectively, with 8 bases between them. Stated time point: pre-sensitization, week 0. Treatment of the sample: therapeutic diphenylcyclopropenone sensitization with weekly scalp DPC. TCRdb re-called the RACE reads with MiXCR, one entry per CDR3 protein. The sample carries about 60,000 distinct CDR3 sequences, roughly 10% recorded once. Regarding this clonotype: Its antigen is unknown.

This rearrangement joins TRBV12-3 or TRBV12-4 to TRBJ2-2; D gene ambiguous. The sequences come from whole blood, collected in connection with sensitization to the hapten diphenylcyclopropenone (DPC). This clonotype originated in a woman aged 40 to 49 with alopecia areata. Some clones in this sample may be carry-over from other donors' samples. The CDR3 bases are TGTGCCAGCGTGCGGAGCACCGGGGAGCTGTTTTTT. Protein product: CASVRSTGELFF.